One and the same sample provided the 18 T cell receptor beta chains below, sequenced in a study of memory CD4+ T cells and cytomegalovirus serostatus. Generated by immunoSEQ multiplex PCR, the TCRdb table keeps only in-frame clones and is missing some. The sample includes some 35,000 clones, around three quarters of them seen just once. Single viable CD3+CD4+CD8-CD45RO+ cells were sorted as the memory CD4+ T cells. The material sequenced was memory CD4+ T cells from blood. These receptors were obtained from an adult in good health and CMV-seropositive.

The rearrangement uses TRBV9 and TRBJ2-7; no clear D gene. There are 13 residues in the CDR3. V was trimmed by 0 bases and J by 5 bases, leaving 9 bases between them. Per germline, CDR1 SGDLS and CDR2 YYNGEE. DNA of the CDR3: TGTGCCAGCAGCGTAGACATCCAGGACGAGCAGTACTTC. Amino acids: CASSVDIQDEQYF.

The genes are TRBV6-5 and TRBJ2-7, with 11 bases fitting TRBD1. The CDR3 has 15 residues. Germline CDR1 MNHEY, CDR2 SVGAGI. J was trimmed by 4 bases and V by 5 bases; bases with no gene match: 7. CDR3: CASSPYGTGGYEQYF. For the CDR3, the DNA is TGTGCCAGCAGTCCGTACGGGACAGGGGGGTACGAGCAGTACTTC.

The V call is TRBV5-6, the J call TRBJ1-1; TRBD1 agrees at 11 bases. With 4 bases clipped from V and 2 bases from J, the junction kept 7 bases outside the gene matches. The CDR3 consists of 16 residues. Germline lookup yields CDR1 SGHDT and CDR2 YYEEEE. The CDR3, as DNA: TGTGCCAGCAGCCCACCTGGACAGGGGGCAAACACTGAAGCTTTCTTT. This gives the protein CASSPPGQGANTEAFF. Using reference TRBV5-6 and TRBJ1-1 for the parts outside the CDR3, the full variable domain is DAGVTQSPTHLIKTRGQQVTLRCSPKSGHDTVSWYQQALGQGPQFIFQYYEEEERQRGNFPDRFSGHQFPNYSSELNVNALLLGDSALYLCASSPPGQGANTEAFFGQGTRLTVV.

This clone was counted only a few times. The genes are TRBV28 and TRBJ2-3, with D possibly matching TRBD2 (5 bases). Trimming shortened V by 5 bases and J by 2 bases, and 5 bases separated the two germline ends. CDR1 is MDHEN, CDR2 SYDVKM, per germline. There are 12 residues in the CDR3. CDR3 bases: TGTGCCAGCAGTGACTACACAGATACGCAGTATTTT. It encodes CASSDYTDTQYF.

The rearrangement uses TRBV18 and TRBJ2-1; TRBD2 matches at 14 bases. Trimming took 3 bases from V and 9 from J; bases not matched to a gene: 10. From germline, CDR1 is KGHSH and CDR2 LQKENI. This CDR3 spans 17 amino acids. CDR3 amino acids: CASSPRRLAGGLIEQFF. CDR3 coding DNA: TGTGCCAGCTCACCGCGAAGACTAGCGGGGGGGCTCATTGAGCAGTTCTTC.

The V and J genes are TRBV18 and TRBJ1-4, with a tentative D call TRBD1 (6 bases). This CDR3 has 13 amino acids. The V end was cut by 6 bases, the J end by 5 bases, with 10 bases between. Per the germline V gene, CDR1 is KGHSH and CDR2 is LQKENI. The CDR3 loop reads CASSSGQNEKLFF. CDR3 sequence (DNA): TGTGCCAGCTCGTCGGGACAAAATGAAAAACTGTTTTTT.

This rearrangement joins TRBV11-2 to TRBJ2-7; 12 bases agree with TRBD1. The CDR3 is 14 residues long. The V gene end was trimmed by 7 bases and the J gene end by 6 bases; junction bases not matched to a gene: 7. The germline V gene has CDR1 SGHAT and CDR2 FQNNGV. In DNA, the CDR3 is TGTGCCAGCAACCCGGGACAGGGGGCGGGCGAGCAGTACTTC. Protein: CASNPGQGAGEQYF. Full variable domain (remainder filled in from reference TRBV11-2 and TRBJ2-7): EAGVAQSPRYKIIEKRQSVAFWCNPISGHATLYWYQQILGQGPKLLIQFQNNGVVDDSQLPKDRFSAERLKGVDSTLKIQPAKLEDSAVYLCASNPGQGAGEQYFGPGTRLTVT.

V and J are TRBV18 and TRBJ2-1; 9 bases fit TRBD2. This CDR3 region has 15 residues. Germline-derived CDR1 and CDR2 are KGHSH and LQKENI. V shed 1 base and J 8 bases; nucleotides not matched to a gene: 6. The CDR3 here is CASSPLSSGMDEQFF. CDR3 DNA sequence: TGTGCCAGCTCACCACTTTCTAGCGGGATGGATGAGCAGTTCTTC.

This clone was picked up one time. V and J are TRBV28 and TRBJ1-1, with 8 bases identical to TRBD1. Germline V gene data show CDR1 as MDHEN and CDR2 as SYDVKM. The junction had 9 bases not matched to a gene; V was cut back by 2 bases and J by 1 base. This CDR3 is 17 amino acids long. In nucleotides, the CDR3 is TGTGCCAGCAGTTTAATCCTACAGGGGGGGTCGAACACTGAAGCTTTCTTT. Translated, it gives CASSLILQGGSNTEAFF.

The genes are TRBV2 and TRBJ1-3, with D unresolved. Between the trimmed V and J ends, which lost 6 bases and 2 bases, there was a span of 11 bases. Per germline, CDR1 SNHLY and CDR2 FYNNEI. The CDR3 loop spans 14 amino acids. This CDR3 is CASRTGIPGNTIYF. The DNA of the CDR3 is TGTGCCAGCAGAACGGGGATCCCTGGAAACACCATATATTTT.

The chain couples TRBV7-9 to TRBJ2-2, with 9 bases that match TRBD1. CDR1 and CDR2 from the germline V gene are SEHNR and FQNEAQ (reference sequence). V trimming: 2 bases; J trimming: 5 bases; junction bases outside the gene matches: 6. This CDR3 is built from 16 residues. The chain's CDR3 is CASSLSRTGDTGELFF. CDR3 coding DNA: TGTGCCAGCAGCTTATCCCGGACAGGGGATACCGGGGAGCTGTTTTTT.

The CDR3 is CASSIAGTGVQETQYF. The CDR3, as DNA: TGCGCCAGCAGCATTGCCGGGACAGGAGTTCAAGAGACCCAGTACTTC. The V and J genes are TRBV5-1 and TRBJ2-5, with TRBD1 matching over 8 bases. CDR3 length equals 16 residues. The ends lost 4 bases at V and 2 bases at J; junction bases unmatched: 10. Germline lookup yields CDR1 SGHRS and CDR2 YFSETQ.

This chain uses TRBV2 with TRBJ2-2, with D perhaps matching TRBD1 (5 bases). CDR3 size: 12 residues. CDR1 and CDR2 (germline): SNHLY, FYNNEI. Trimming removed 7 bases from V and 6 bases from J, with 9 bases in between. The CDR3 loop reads CASTQVSGELFF. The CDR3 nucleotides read TGTGCCAGCACACAGGTCTCCGGGGAGCTGTTTTTT.

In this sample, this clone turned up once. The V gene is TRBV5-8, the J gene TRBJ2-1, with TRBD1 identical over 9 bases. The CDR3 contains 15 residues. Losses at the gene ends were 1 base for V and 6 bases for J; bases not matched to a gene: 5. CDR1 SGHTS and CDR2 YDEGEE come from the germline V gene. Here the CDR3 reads CASSLWAGQGNEQFF. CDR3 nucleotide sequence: TGTGCCAGCAGCTTGTGGGCGGGACAGGGCAATGAGCAGTTCTTC.

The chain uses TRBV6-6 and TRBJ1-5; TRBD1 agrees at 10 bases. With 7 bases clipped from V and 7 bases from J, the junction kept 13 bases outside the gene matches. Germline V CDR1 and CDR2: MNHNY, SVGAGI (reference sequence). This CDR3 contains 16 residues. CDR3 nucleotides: TGTGCCAGCAATGGTGACAGGGGGCGGAAAGGACAGCCCCAGCATTTT. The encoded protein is CASNGDRGRKGQPQHF.

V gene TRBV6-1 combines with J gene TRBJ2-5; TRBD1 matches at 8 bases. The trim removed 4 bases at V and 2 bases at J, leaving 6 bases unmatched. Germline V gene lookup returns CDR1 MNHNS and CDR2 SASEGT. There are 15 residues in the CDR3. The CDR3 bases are TGTGCCAGCAGTGGCCGGGACAGGATACAAGAGACCCAGTACTTC. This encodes CASSGRDRIQETQYF.

The CDR3 DNA is TGTGCCAGCAGTAAACTGGACAGCCCCTACGAGCAGTACTTC. It codes for CASSKLDSPYEQYF. The chain recombines TRBV6-5 with TRBJ2-7, with D perhaps TRBD1 (6 bases). The germline V gene has CDR1 MNHEY and CDR2 SVGAGI. V lost 5 bases and J 2 bases, leaving 13 bases between the germline ends. The CDR3 is made up of 14 amino acids.

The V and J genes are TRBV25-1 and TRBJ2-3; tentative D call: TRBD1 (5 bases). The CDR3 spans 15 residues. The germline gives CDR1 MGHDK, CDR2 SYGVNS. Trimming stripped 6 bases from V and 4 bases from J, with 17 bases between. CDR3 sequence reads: CASRATAPSPDTQYF. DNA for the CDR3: TGTGCCAGCAGAGCGACAGCGCCGAGCCCAGATACGCAGTATTTT.